These 10 T cell receptor beta chains share one sample of origin, sequenced in a study of blood T cells in healthy people across ages (dated by TCRdb to the mid-2010s). The protocol used for the library was 5' RACE. A second PCR of about 6 to 12 cycles was run with a J-beta primer mix and a sample-barcoded 5' primer. TCRdb handled the public reads itself, with Q25 trimming in fastp and clone calling in MiXCR, and kept productive beta chains. Each entry merges the rows of one CDR3 protein and shows their most common DNA and genes. This sample is represented by around 1,900,000 distinct CDR3 sequences; roughly two fifths of them were singletons. The ten largest clones add up to roughly 24% of the sample. Sequencing was done on a sample of blood. Receptors originate from a human donor in good health.

This clonotype was recorded a few times. The rearrangement uses TRBV4-2 and TRBJ2-6; D tentatively fits TRBD1 or TRBD2 (5 bases each). The CDR3 length is 15 residues. Germline V gene lookup returns CDR1 LGHNA and CDR2 YNFKEQ. V lost 4 bases and J 1 base, leaving 8 bases between the germline ends. The CDR3: CASSRDVSGANVLTF. CDR3 DNA sequence: TGTGCCAGCAGCCGGGACGTATCTGGGGCCAACGTCCTGACTTTC.

The chain has TRBV19 and TRBJ2-3, with a weak D call TRBD2 (5 bases). Trimming cost V 7 bases and J 4 bases, with 9 bases left between them. The CDR3 runs 12 residues. The germline V gene encodes CDR1 LNHDA and CDR2 SQIVND (reference sequence). For the CDR3, the DNA is TGTGCCAGTATTTCGGGGTCAGATACGCAGTATTTT. Translation: CASISGSDTQYF.

This clonotype was picked up one time. This CDR3 reads CASGGSETGSYNEQFF. The DNA for the CDR3 is TGTGCCAGCGGGGGCTCCGAGACAGGGTCCTACAATGAGCAGTTCTTC. The rearrangement links TRBV6-5 to TRBJ2-1, with 7 bases identical to TRBD1. Trimming cost V 8 bases and J 1 base; bases outside gene matches: 11. The germline V gene encodes CDR1 MNHEY and CDR2 SVGAGI. The CDR3 is made up of 16 amino acids.

The rearrangement links TRBV18 to TRBJ1-1; the D is unclear. V lost 3 bases and J lost 10, with 18 bases in between. Germline-derived CDR1 and CDR2 are KGHSH and LQKENI. The CDR3 consists of 14 residues. The CDR3 protein is CASSPARTNPGAFF. CDR3 coding DNA: TGTGCCAGCTCACCCGCTAGGACGAACCCTGGAGCTTTCTTT.

In this sample, this clonotype turned up a few times. The chain has TRBV12-3 or TRBV12-4 and TRBJ1-2; the match to TRBD1 covers 7 bases. With 7 bases clipped from V and 5 bases from J, the junction kept 7 bases outside the gene matches. There are 13 residues in the CDR3. The CDR3 nucleotides read TGTGCCAGCACCTACAGGGGTCGGTATGGCTACACCTTC. Protein product: CASTYRGRYGYTF.

This clonotype occurred a few times. V and J are TRBV28 and TRBJ2-3; 7 bases map to TRBD1. The CDR3 is made up of 15 amino acids. Looked up from germline, CDR1 is MDHEN and CDR2 is SYDVKM. The V gene end was trimmed by 5 bases and the J gene end by 0 bases; junction bases not matched to a gene: 5. CDR3 in amino acids: CASSARQGSTDTQYF. DNA of the CDR3: TGTGCCAGCAGTGCCCGACAGGGCAGCACAGATACGCAGTATTTT.

The genes are TRBV7-8 and TRBJ1-2, with unresolved D. The V gene lost 0 bases and the J gene lost 3 bases, with 8 bases spanning the gap. Germline CDR1 SGHVS, CDR2 FQNEAQ. The CDR3 consists of 14 residues. CDR3 bases: TGTGCCAGCAGCTTAGCGAAAGAGTACTATGGCTACACCTTC. Its translation: CASSLAKEYYGYTF.

The V gene is TRBV29-1, the J gene TRBJ1-1; D is perhaps TRBD1 (6 bases). Germline V gene data show CDR1 as SQVTM and CDR2 as ANQGSEA. The CDR3 contains 13 residues. The germline V and J ends were trimmed by 2 bases and 6 bases, with 13 bases remaining between them. CDR3 in amino acids: CSVESGGHSEAFF. The CDR3, as DNA: TGCAGCGTTGAAAGCGGGGGACACTCTGAAGCTTTCTTT.

The genes are TRBV4-3 and TRBJ2-3, with D possibly matching TRBD2 (5 bases). CDR1 LGHNA and CDR2 YSLEER come from the germline V gene. The ends were cut back, 3 bases at V and 3 bases at J, with 16 bases in the middle. The CDR3 length is 16 residues. CDR3 DNA: TGCGCCAGCAGCCAGAATAGTGTTCCGGGGACAGATACGCAGTATTTT. Its translation: CASSQNSVPGTDTQYF.

The chain uses TRBV18 and TRBJ2-7, with a weak D call TRBD1 (6 bases). The CDR3 extends over 14 amino acids. Trimming left V 3 bases short and J 3 bases short, with 12 bases between. CDR1 is KGHSH and CDR2 is LQKENI in the germline V gene. CDR3 in amino acids: CASSPSGHSYEQYF. In DNA, the CDR3 is TGTGCCAGCTCACCCTCGGGACATAGCTACGAGCAGTACTTC.